Listed here are 8 T cell receptor beta chains from one sample, sequenced in a study of T cells expressing NK-cell markers. TCRdb reprocessed the 5' RACE reads and reports one entry per CDR3 protein, with no DNA. The sample has a few hundred thousand distinct CDR3 sequences. Sequences were obtained from blood T cells: a sorted CD56 or NKG2C T cell subset, CD4+ or CD8+ T cells, or bulk PBMC T cells (not recorded which). The receptors were gathered from a man aged 18 to 29 in good health.

This chain uses TRBV28 with TRBJ2-1; TCRdb returns TRBD2, unconfirmable since there is no DNA. The CDR3 sequence is 14 residues long. In germline, CDR1 is MDHEN, CDR2 SYDVKM. The chain's CDR3 is CASSFAGEGNEQFF.

V and J are TRBV28 and TRBJ1-4; without DNA, the TCRdb call of TRBD1 cannot be checked. The germline CDR1 and CDR2 sequences are MDHEN and SYDVKM. This CDR3 contains 14 residues. CDR3: CASSQGSSLEKLFF. The full variable domain, completed using reference TRBV28 and TRBJ1-4, is DVKVTQSSRYLVKRTGEKVFLECVQDMDHENMFWYRQDPGLGLRLIYFSYDVKMKEKGDIPEGYSVSREKKERFSLILESASTNQTSMYLCASSQGSSLEKLFFGSGTQLSVL.

The chain carries TRBV11-1 and TRBJ2-5; TCRdb designates TRBD1, a call that cannot be tested without DNA. The V gene's germline CDR1 is SGHAT and CDR2 FQDESV (reference sequence). This CDR3 comprises 18 residues. The CDR3 here is CASSFLFLPGRGGETQYF.

This chain uses TRBV20-1 with TRBJ2-1; TCRdb outputs TRBD2, but without DNA this stays unchecked. Germline lookup yields CDR1 DFQATT and CDR2 SNEGSKA (reference sequence). CDR3 length: 14 amino acids. CDR3: CSATGTSRANEQFF.

This chain connects TRBV5-6 to TRBJ2-4; the TCRdb D gene call, TRBD2, has no DNA to confirm it. Per the germline V gene, CDR1 is SGHDT and CDR2 is YYEEEE. The CDR3 totals 14 residues. CDR3 region: CASSLRTSGTIQYF.

The CDR3 reads CASSAPGLAGFYNEQFF. V is TRBV5-6 and J is TRBJ2-1; TCRdb returns TRBD2, unconfirmable since there is no DNA. This CDR3 comprises 17 residues. CDR1 is SGHDT, CDR2 YYEEEE, per germline. The full variable domain, completed using reference TRBV5-6 and TRBJ2-1, is DAGVTQSPTHLIKTRGQQVTLRCSPKSGHDTVSWYQQALGQGPQFIFQYYEEEERQRGNFPDRFSGHQFPNYSSELNVNALLLGDSALYLCASSAPGLAGFYNEQFFGPGTRLTVL.

The V gene is TRBV30, the J gene TRBJ2-3; TCRdb picks TRBD1, but there is no DNA to check that call. This CDR3 contains 15 residues. From germline, CDR1 is GTSNPN and CDR2 SVGIG (reference sequence). This CDR3 reads CAWGQGRGLTDTQYF.

The chain employs TRBV9 and TRBJ2-1. The germline V gene encodes CDR1 SGDLS and CDR2 YYNGEE. CDR3 length equals 14 residues. This CDR3 reads CASSVGGIYNEQFF.